Listed here is a single TCR beta chain. The record originates from a study of blood T cell repertoires in COVID-19. About the study: Samples of COVID-19 (acute and convalescent) were obtained from the United States, Italy and Spain. Nucleic acid was either cDNA or gDNA, and it came from T cells, B-cell-depleted T cells, or PBMCs.

Source study methods: Researchers report that nucleated cell counts were estimated from reference gene primer amplification. TCRdb's table, derived via immunoSEQ multiplex PCR, lists solely in-frame clones and lacks some. V and J calls plus clone size are reproduced from that table; the DNA served to infer D and trimming. The table lists 110,000 to 150,000 clones, approximately 86% of them singletons, with 5.4% in the top ten. V was clipped by 6 bases and J by 4 bases, with 16 bases between them. Germline assignment: CDR1 MDHEN and CDR2 SYDVKM. The CDR3 is 15 amino acids. The TCR comes from a human donor in a cohort sampled during active COVID-19. Input material: peripheral blood. V and J are TRBV28 and TRBJ1-3; D remains unclear. CDR3 sequence: CASSRYQVIGNTIYF. CDR3 DNA: TGTGCCAGCAGCCGTTACCAGGTCATCGGAAACACCATATATTTT.